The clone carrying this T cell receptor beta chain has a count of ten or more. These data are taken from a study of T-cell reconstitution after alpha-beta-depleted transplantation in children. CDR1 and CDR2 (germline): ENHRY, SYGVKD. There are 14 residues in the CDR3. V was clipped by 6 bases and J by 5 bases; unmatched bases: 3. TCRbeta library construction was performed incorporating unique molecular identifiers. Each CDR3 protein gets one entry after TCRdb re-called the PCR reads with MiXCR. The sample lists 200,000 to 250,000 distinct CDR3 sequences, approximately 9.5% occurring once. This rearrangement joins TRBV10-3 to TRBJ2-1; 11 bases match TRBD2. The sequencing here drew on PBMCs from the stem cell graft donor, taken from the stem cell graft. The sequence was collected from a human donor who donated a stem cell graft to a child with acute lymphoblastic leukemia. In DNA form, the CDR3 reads TGTGCCATCAGAGTAGCGGGGGGGAACAATGAGCAGTTCTTC. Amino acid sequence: CAIRVAGGNNEQFF.